Shown below are 25 T cell receptor beta chains from a single sample sequenced in a study of T cell repertoires in cytomegalovirus infection. TCRdb used MiXCR to reprocess the reads, holding one entry per CDR3 protein. The table records approximately 630,000 distinct CDR3 sequences, 20% to 25% of them present only once. The source material was CD8+ T cells from PBMCs. All receptors come from a human donor in good health (CMV status not recorded). Some clones in this sample may be carry-over from other donors' samples.

This chain joins TRBV28 and TRBJ2-1; D may be TRBD1 (6 bases). CDR1 is MDHEN, CDR2 SYDVKM, per germline. The CDR3 has 11 residues. Deletions cut 4 bases from V and 15 bases from J, with 13 bases between. The CDR3 region is CASSSQGLGFF. In DNA form, the CDR3 reads TGTGCCAGCAGTTCACAGGGTTTAGGGTTCTTC.

This rearrangement joins TRBV7-3 to TRBJ1-1; no firm D call. This CDR3 contains 15 residues. CDR1 SGHTA and CDR2 FQGTGA come from the germline V gene. Trimming took 3 bases from V and 0 from J, leaving 11 bases between them. CDR3 DNA sequence: TGTGCCAGCAGCTTCGGGGTGGGGATGAACACTGAAGCTTTCTTT. It specifies CASSFGVGMNTEAFF. The complete variable domain, with remaining parts taken from reference TRBV7-3 and TRBJ1-1, reads GAGVSQTPSNKVTEKGKYVELRCDPISGHTALYWYRQSLGQGPEFLIYFQGTGAADDSGLPNDRFFAVRPEGSVSTLKIQRTERGDSAVYLCASSFGVGMNTEAFFGQGTRLTVV.

The V call is TRBV15, the J call TRBJ1-6; no clear D. Looked up from germline, CDR1 is LNHNV and CDR2 is YYDKDF (reference sequence). V shed 5 bases and J shed 8 bases, with 13 bases lying between them. This CDR3 comprises 14 residues. Written as DNA, the CDR3 is TGTGCCACCAGCGCCCAGTTGCTAGATTCACCCCTCCACTTT. This sequence encodes CATSAQLLDSPLHF.

The chain combines TRBV20-1 with TRBJ1-3; D uncertain. The V end was cut by 0 bases, the J end by 0 bases, with 6 bases between. The CDR3 spans 14 residues. Per the germline V gene, CDR1 is DFQATT and CDR2 is SNEGSKA (reference sequence). CDR3 residues: CSARDPNSGNTIYF. CDR3 DNA sequence: TGCAGTGCTAGAGATCCCAACTCTGGAAACACCATATATTTT.

The J gene is TRBJ2-2, the V gene TRBV28; TRBD2 matches 7 bases. This CDR3 comprises 15 residues. The trim removed 5 bases at V and 5 bases at J, leaving 8 bases unmatched. Germline V gene data show CDR1 as MDHEN and CDR2 as SYDVKM. In nucleotides, the CDR3 is TGTGCCAGCAGTCCGCAGTGGGGGGGGACCGGGGAGCTGTTTTTT. It specifies CASSPQWGGTGELFF.

The V and J genes are TRBV20-1 and TRBJ1-5, with 8 bases fitting TRBD1. Per germline, CDR1 DFQATT and CDR2 SNEGSKA (reference sequence). Trimming took 6 bases from V and 9 from J; bases not matched to a gene: 13. The CDR3 is 14 amino acids. The CDR3 loop is CSATRTGRMGPQHF. The DNA for the CDR3 is TGCAGTGCCACAAGGACAGGGAGAATGGGGCCCCAGCATTTT.

A remark on this clonotype: The junction departs from the called germline gene at one end, perhaps through a read error. V gene TRBV6-2 or TRBV6-3 combines with J gene TRBJ2-1, with D possibly being TRBD1 (5 bases). CDR1 MNHEY and CDR2 SVGEGT come from the germline V gene. This CDR3 is 13 amino acids long. This CDR3 reads CVSSPQGINEQFF. DNA of the CDR3: TGTGTCAGCAGTCCTCAGGGAATCAATGAGCAGTTCTTC.

This clonotype occurred a few times. The chain couples TRBV7-9 to TRBJ1-3, with D perhaps TRBD1 (5 bases). Deletions cut 4 bases from V and 0 bases from J, with 16 bases between. The germline gives CDR1 SEHNR, CDR2 FQNEAQ (reference sequence). This CDR3 has 17 residues. The chain's CDR3 is CASSSYRTPSSGNTIYF. CDR3 nucleotides: TGTGCCAGCAGCTCTTACCGGACACCCAGCTCTGGAAACACCATATATTTT.

This sequence joins TRBV27 and TRBJ2-1, with 10 bases that match TRBD2. Germline values: CDR1 MNHEY, CDR2 SMNVEV (reference sequence). The CDR3 loop spans 19 amino acids. V shed 0 bases and J 0 bases; nucleotides not matched to a gene: 8. The CDR3 DNA follows: TGTGCCAGCAGTTTATCACTAGCGGGGATCCTCAGCTCCTACAATGAGCAGTTCTTC. Translated: CASSLSLAGILSSYNEQFF.

This clonotype was observed many times. This chain connects TRBV7-9 to TRBJ2-1; D is uncertain. Trimming cost V 5 bases and J 8 bases, with 22 bases left between them. The CDR3 loop spans 16 amino acids. Germline CDR1 and CDR2: SEHNR and FQNEAQ (reference sequence). CDR3 nucleotide sequence: TGTGCCAGCAGCACCTCTCAAGGCCCTCCCGTGTATGAGCAGTTCTTC. Protein sequence: CASSTSQGPPVYEQFF.

On this clonotype itself: One end of the junction does not line up with germline, which may come from a read error. This chain links TRBV14 with TRBJ1-2; D remains unclear. Per the germline V gene, CDR1 is SGHDN and CDR2 is FVKESK. The CDR3 is 14 residues long. CDR3 region: CASCQKNKISGYTF. CDR3 DNA: TGTGCCAGCTGCCAGAAGAACAAAATTTCGGGCTACACCTTC.

The chain joins TRBV28 to TRBJ1-2, with a weak D call TRBD1 (5 bases). Trimming took off 7 bases at V and 7 bases at J, with 10 bases between the two ends. CDR3 length: 11 residues. CDR1 MDHEN and CDR2 SYDVKM come from the germline V gene. CDR3 nucleotide sequence: TGTGCCAGCATGAGGGGAGGTGGCTACACCTTC. Translated: CASMRGGGYTF.

This clonotype has ten or more counts. This chain joins TRBV28 and TRBJ2-1; 7 bases fit TRBD2. CDR1 and CDR2 (germline): MDHEN, SYDVKM. CDR3 length equals 15 residues. Trimming at V came to 5 bases and at J to 2 bases, leaving 6 bases not matched to a gene. As DNA, the CDR3 is TGTGCCAGCAGTGCTCAAGCGGGGCCCTACAATGAGCAGTTCTTC. Its translation: CASSAQAGPYNEQFF.

This clonotype was recorded at least ten times. The gene calls are TRBV7-8 and TRBJ1-5, with D unresolved. Germline-derived CDR1 and CDR2 are SGHVS and FQNEAQ. The CDR3 extends over 15 amino acids. The germline V and J ends were trimmed by 0 bases and 1 base, with 7 bases remaining between them. This CDR3 reads CASSLAVPSNQPQHF. Here the CDR3 DNA reads TGTGCCAGCAGCTTAGCTGTTCCCAGCAATCAGCCCCAGCATTTT.

The genes are TRBV20-1 and TRBJ1-6; no firm D call. Germline assignment: CDR1 DFQATT and CDR2 SNEGSKA (reference sequence). The CDR3 runs to 14 residues. Trimming cost V 0 bases and J 8 bases, with 11 bases left between them. CDR3 in DNA: TGCAGTGCTAGAGATTGGGATGAGCATTCACCCCTCCACTTT. This sequence encodes CSARDWDEHSPLHF.

The chain joins TRBV10-2 to TRBJ2-1; TRBD2 matches at 9 bases. Losses at the gene ends were 3 bases for V and 6 bases for J; bases not matched to a gene: 6. CDR1 and CDR2 (germline): WSHSY, SAAADI. This CDR3 has 15 residues. This chain's CDR3 is CASSDKRGDGNEQFF. DNA of the CDR3: TGCGCCAGCAGTGATAAGCGGGGGGATGGCAATGAGCAGTTCTTC.

The rearrangement links TRBV4-1 to TRBJ2-3; TRBD1 matches 10 bases. Germline V lookup: CDR1 MGHRA, CDR2 YSYEKL. The CDR3 is 16 amino acids. With 4 bases clipped from V and 3 bases from J, the junction kept 7 bases outside the gene matches. As DNA, the CDR3 is TGCGCCAGCAGCCGGTTGGGACAGGGGATTACAGATACGCAGTATTTT. Translation: CASSRLGQGITDTQYF.

The chain couples TRBV5-1 to TRBJ2-1; D gene uncertain. This CDR3 is 16 amino acids long. CDR1 and CDR2 (germline): SGHRS, YFSETQ. Trimming removed 2 bases at V and 2 bases at J, with 14 bases between. The DNA for the CDR3 is TGCGCCAGCAGCTTCGCCTTAGCCGTCCCCTACAATGAGCAGTTCTTC. The encoded protein is CASSFALAVPYNEQFF. The full variable domain, rest sourced from reference TRBV5-1 and TRBJ2-1, is KAGVTQTPRYLIKTRGQQVTLSCSPISGHRSVSWYQQTPGQGLQFLFEYFSETQRNKGNFPGRFSGRQFSNSRSEMNVSTLELGDSALYLCASSFALAVPYNEQFFGPGTRLTVL.

As for this clonotype: The junction and the germline gene differ at one end; a read error may be behind it. This chain uses TRBV28 with TRBJ1-2, with TRBD1 matching over 9 bases. Germline V gene data show CDR1 as MDHEN and CDR2 as SYDVKM. The CDR3 is 15 residues long. This chain's CDR3 is CVSSPPGQGTYGYTF. The CDR3 DNA sequence: TGTGTCAGCAGTCCTCCGGGACAGGGTACCTATGGCTACACCTTC.

This clonotype was seen many times. The gene calls are TRBV7-2 and TRBJ2-1; 7 bases are a match to TRBD2. Germline CDR1 is SGHTA and CDR2 is FQGNSA. J gave up 0 bases and V 5 bases, and 10 bases lay outside the gene matches. The CDR3 sequence is 17 residues long. This CDR3 is CASSINLAASSYNEQFF. In DNA form, the CDR3 reads TGTGCCAGCAGCATAAATCTAGCGGCGAGCTCCTACAATGAGCAGTTCTTC. The variable domain in full, with the rest retrieved from reference TRBV7-2 and TRBJ2-1, is GAGVSQSPSNKVTEKGKDVELRCDPISGHTALYWYRQSLGQGLEFLIYFQGNSAPDKSGLPSDRFSAERTGGSVSTLTIQRTQQEDSAVYLCASSINLAASSYNEQFFGPGTRLTVL.

This clonotype occurred a few times. This chain uses TRBV6-5 with TRBJ2-5; TRBD2 is a possible D gene (6 bases). The length of the CDR3 is 14 residues. Germline-derived CDR1 and CDR2 are MNHEY and SVGAGI. V was trimmed by 0 bases and J by 5 bases, leaving 10 bases between them. CDR3 in DNA: TGTGCCAGCAGTTACTCTGGGGGGTGGGAGACCCAGTACTTC. It specifies CASSYSGGWETQYF.

The V and J genes are TRBV7-2 and TRBJ2-5; TRBD1 matches at 10 bases. The V segment lost 2 bases and the J segment 0 bases; nucleotides outside the gene matches: 24. The germline CDR1 and CDR2 sequences are SGHTA and FQGNSA. CDR3 length equals 23 residues. This CDR3 is CASSLRGGDRGPPAVWYQETQYF. The CDR3 nucleotides are TGTGCCAGCAGCTTAAGGGGGGGGGACAGGGGACCGCCGGCCGTTTGGTACCAAGAGACCCAGTACTTC.

The chain has TRBV6-2 or TRBV6-3 and TRBJ2-2; D perhaps matches TRBD2 (5 bases). The germline V and J ends were trimmed by 6 bases and 1 base, with 18 bases remaining between them. CDR1 MNHEY and CDR2 SVGEGT come from the germline V gene. This CDR3 region has 17 residues. The CDR3 DNA sequence: TGTGCCAGCAGCCGCTATGCGGGCAGGATGAACACCGGGGAGCTGTTTTTT. It encodes CASSRYAGRMNTGELFF.

This clonotype has more than one count but fewer than ten. The chain is built from TRBV20-1 and TRBJ2-5; 7 positions match TRBD2. Germline lookup yields CDR1 DFQATT and CDR2 SNEGSKA (reference sequence). The CDR3 has 15 residues. After removal of 0 bases from V and 5 bases from J, the junction contained 9 bases not matched to a gene. CDR3 in amino acids: CSARDQRLAFETQYF. The CDR3 DNA reads TGCAGTGCTAGAGATCAAAGACTAGCTTTCGAGACCCAGTACTTC.

This clonotype has just a few counts. The CDR3 region is CASSPYLDTQYF. The CDR3, as DNA: TGTGCCAGCAGCCCGTATTTGGATACGCAGTATTTT. The genes are TRBV7-9 and TRBJ2-3; D is ambiguous. Germline values: CDR1 SEHNR, CDR2 FQNEAQ (reference sequence). The CDR3 extends over 12 amino acids. V lost 5 bases and J 6 bases, leaving 9 bases between the germline ends.